Included here is one TCR beta chain sequence, with context. The target antigen is unknown. Alongside a J-beta primer mix, a sample-barcoded 5' primer served in a second PCR lasting about 7 to 11 cycles. Carrying 12 random nucleotides, a template-switch adaptor labeled each individual cDNA molecule. TCRdb re-derived calls from the 5' RACE reads in MiXCR, one entry per CDR3 protein. The sample carries around 990,000 distinct CDR3 sequences, 35% to 45% recorded once. The record originates from a study of blood T cells in healthy people across ages. Germline values: CDR1 DFQATT, CDR2 SNEGSKA (reference sequence). The V gene lost 4 bases and the J gene lost 11 bases, with 18 bases spanning the gap. The CDR3 covers 13 residues. Peripheral blood was drawn, about 10 milliliters per donor. Findings and caveats of the study: Reliance upon unsorted PBMCs precluded definitive naive versus antigen-experienced comparison. Expanded clonotype changes were possibly confounded by unknown donor CMV status.

The TCR originated in a man between 18 and 35 years old in good health. The chain uses TRBV20-1 and TRBJ2-4, with D possibly TRBD1 on 6 matching bases. The sequenced material came from blood. In DNA form, the CDR3 reads TGCAGTGCTACAACCCGGGACAACTACTTTCAGTACTTC. Protein sequence: CSATTRDNYFQYF.